This T cell receptor beta chain stems from a study of T-cell reconstitution after alpha-beta-depleted transplantation in children. Many counts were recorded for this clonotype. Its antigen remains unidentified. Overall study results and limits: Roughly two months post-transplant, alpha-beta T cells reportedly originated from several hundred graft clones that had expanded.

Germline assignment: CDR1 LGHNA and CDR2 YSLEER. CDR3 length: 14 residues. V lost 0 bases to trimming and J lost 1 base, with 6 bases between them. Construction of the TCRbeta library involved unique molecular identifiers. Using its own MiXCR run on the PCR reads, TCRdb lists one record per CDR3 protein. Of 150,000 to 200,000 distinct CDR3 sequences in the sample, 6.3% are singletons; the top ten hold about 4.3%. The chain combines TRBV4-3 with TRBJ1-1, with unresolved D. This TCR derives from a girl under three years old with combined immunodeficiency, due to receive a stem cell transplant. The sequences come from PBMCs, collected before TCRalphabeta/CD19-depleted stem cell transplant. The CDR3 DNA sequence: TGCGCCAGCAGCCAAGATAAGGGGAACACTGAAGCTTTCTTT. Encoded protein: CASSQDKGNTEAFF.